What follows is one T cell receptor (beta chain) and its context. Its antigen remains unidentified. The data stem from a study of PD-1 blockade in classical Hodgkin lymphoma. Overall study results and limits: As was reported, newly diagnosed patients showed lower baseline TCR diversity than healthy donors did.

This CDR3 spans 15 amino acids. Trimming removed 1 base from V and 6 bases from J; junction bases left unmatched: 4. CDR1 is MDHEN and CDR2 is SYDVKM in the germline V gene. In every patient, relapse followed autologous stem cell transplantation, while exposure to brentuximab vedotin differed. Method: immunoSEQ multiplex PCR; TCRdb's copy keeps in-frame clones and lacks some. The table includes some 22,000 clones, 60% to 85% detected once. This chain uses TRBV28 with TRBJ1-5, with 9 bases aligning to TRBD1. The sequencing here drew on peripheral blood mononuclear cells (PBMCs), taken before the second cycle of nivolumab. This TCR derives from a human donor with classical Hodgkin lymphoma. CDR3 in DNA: TGTGCCAGCAGTTTATCGGGACAGGGCGGTCAGCCCCAGCATTTT. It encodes CASSLSGQGGQPQHF. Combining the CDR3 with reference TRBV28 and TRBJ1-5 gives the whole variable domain DVKVTQSSRYLVKRTGEKVFLECVQDMDHENMFWYRQDPGLGLRLIYFSYDVKMKEKGDIPEGYSVSREKKERFSLILESASTNQTSMYLCASSLSGQGGQPQHFGDGTRLSIL.